One and the same sample provided the 16 T cell receptor beta chains below, sequenced in a study of spatial heterogeneity in lung cancer. TCRdb itself ran the 5' RACE reads through MiXCR, one entry per CDR3 protein. This sample yields 95,000 to 130,000 distinct CDR3 sequences, of which approximately 12% are seen a single time; roughly 15% belongs to the top ten. Documented time point: blood at routine non-recurrence follow-up after resection. Material for sequencing was whole RNA from tumor, nontumor lung or frozen PBMC, left unsorted. Material: PBMCs, obtained at follow-up. All receptors derive from a male donor with early-stage non-small cell lung cancer.

The rearrangement joins TRBV7-2 to TRBJ2-3; D not resolved. V dropped 4 bases and J dropped 0 bases, with 14 bases sitting between them. The CDR3 has 16 residues. Germline V lookup: CDR1 SGHTA, CDR2 FQGNSA. The CDR3 coding sequence is TGTGCCAGCAGCTCGACTGCCGGAGCGAGCACAGATACGCAGTATTTT. Translation gives CASSSTAGASTDTQYF.

This clonotype was observed a few times. The chain employs TRBV2 and TRBJ2-1; possible D gene TRBD1, 5 bases. The CDR3 loop spans 12 amino acids. The germline gives CDR1 SNHLY, CDR2 FYNNEI. V was clipped by 1 base and J by 15 bases, with 13 bases between them. CDR3 coding DNA: TGTGCCAGCAGTGAAGACCAGGGTCCACGGTTCTTC. Protein: CASSEDQGPRFF.

The CDR3 is CASSLQGGLGETQYF. CDR3 nucleotide sequence: TGTGCCAGCAGCTTGCAAGGGGGCCTGGGAGAGACCCAGTACTTC. The J gene is TRBJ2-5, the V gene TRBV7-8; 7 nucleotides agree with TRBD1. CDR1 SGHVS and CDR2 FQNEAQ come from the germline V gene. This CDR3 is 15 amino acids long. Trimming took 3 bases from V and 4 from J; bases not matched to a gene: 8.

This clonotype appeared many times. This chain connects TRBV9 to TRBJ2-3, with D unresolved. V was pared by 4 bases and J by 1 base, with 19 bases between. The CDR3 consists of 17 residues. The V gene's germline CDR1 is SGDLS and CDR2 YYNGEE. The CDR3 nucleotides are TGTGCCAGCAGCATCAGCAGCTCCAATCTCCGCACAGATACGCAGTATTTT. It translates to CASSISSSNLRTDTQYF.

J is TRBJ1-5 and V is TRBV30; 10 bases map to TRBD1. Germline values: CDR1 GTSNPN, CDR2 SVGIG (reference sequence). The J segment lost 3 bases and the V segment lost 2 bases, leaving 4 bases of the junction unmatched. The CDR3 runs 15 residues. The CDR3 is CAWSRGQGDNQPQHF. The CDR3 DNA reads TGTGCCTGGAGTCGTGGACAGGGGGACAATCAGCCCCAGCATTTT. Full variable domain (outside the CDR3, taken from reference TRBV30 and TRBJ1-5): SQTIHQWPATLVQPVGSPLSLECTVEGTSNPNLYWYRQAAGRGLQLLFYSVGIGQISSEVPQNLSASRPQDRQFILSSKKLLLSDSGFYLCAWSRGQGDNQPQHFGDGTRLSIL.

This clonotype came up a few times. The chain links TRBV5-1 to TRBJ2-1, with 10 nucleotides matching TRBD1. This CDR3 region has 15 residues. Germline CDR1 is SGHRS and CDR2 is YFSETQ. The V and J ends lost 4 bases and 3 bases, in that order; junction bases with no gene match: 4. CDR3: CASSPGQGDYNEQFF. DNA for the CDR3: TGCGCCAGCAGCCCCGGACAGGGGGACTACAATGAGCAGTTCTTC.

This clonotype was seen many times. The J gene is TRBJ1-1, the V gene TRBV29-1; 8 positions match TRBD1. Germline lookup yields CDR1 SQVTM and CDR2 ANQGSEA. CDR3 length: 13 residues. V trimming: 5 bases; J trimming: 1 base; junction bases outside the gene matches: 3. The CDR3 protein is CSVKTGANTEAFF. CDR3 DNA sequence: TGCAGCGTTAAGACAGGGGCGAACACTGAAGCTTTCTTT. Full variable domain (outside the CDR3, taken from reference TRBV29-1 and TRBJ1-1): SAVISQKPSRDICQRGTSLTIQCQVDSQVTMMFWYRQQPGQSLTLIATANQGSEATYESGFVIDKFPISRPNLTFSTLTVSNMSPEDSSIYLCSVKTGANTEAFFGQGTRLTVV.

The rearrangement joins TRBV11-2 to TRBJ2-3; TRBD2 is a possible D gene (5 bases). This CDR3 is built from 14 residues. Germline V gene sequence: CDR1 SGHAT, CDR2 FQNNGV. V was trimmed by 2 bases and J by 4 bases, leaving 10 bases between them. The CDR3, as DNA: TGTGCCAGCAGCTTACTAGCTGAGGCAGATACGCAGTATTTT. Translated, it gives CASSLLAEADTQYF.

This sequence joins TRBV3-1 and TRBJ1-5, with TRBD1 matching over 9 bases. V lost 1 base, J lost 2 bases, and 0 bases stayed unmatched. Germline loops: CDR1 LGHDT, CDR2 YNNKEL (reference sequence). The CDR3 is 15 residues long. The CDR3 region has the DNA TGTGCCAGCAGCCAAGGACAGGGGGGCAATCAGCCCCAGCATTTT. Encoded protein: CASSQGQGGNQPQHF. Combining the CDR3 with reference TRBV3-1 and TRBJ1-5 gives the whole variable domain DTAVSQTPKYLVTQMGNDKSIKCEQNLGHDTMYWYKQDSKKFLKIMFSYNNKELIINETVPNRFSPKSPDKAHLNLHINSLELGDSAVYFCASSQGQGGNQPQHFGDGTRLSIL.

This clonotype was observed at least ten times. The V call is TRBV7-6, the J call TRBJ1-1; D is unclear. Trimming took 1 base from V and 3 from J, leaving 15 bases between them. The length of the CDR3 is 16 residues. The germline V gene has CDR1 SGHVS and CDR2 FNYEAQ. The DNA for the CDR3 is TGTGCCAGCAGCTTAGGAACGAGGGTGAGGTACACTGAAGCTTTCTTT. Its protein product is CASSLGTRVRYTEAFF.

This clonotype has just a few counts. The rearrangement links TRBV12-3 or TRBV12-4 to TRBJ1-1; weak D call: TRBD1 (6 bases). The ends were cut back, 2 bases at V and 6 bases at J, with 16 bases in the middle. The CDR3 extends over 15 amino acids. The CDR3 reads CASSLSGGGGAEAFF. The CDR3 coding sequence is TGTGCCAGCAGTTTAAGCGGGGGCGGTGGTGCTGAAGCTTTCTTT.

The rearrangement uses TRBV5-1 and TRBJ2-5, with 9 bases fitting TRBD1. The CDR3 totals 15 residues. Trimming removed 4 bases from V and 4 bases from J; junction bases left unmatched: 8. Germline-derived CDR1 and CDR2 are SGHRS and YFSETQ. The CDR3 sequence is CASSPQGQGAETQYF. CDR3 bases: TGCGCCAGCAGCCCCCAGGGACAGGGAGCAGAGACCCAGTACTTC.

This sequence joins TRBV11-2 and TRBJ2-7; D could derive from TRBD1 or TRBD2 (6 bases each). This CDR3 contains 14 residues. CDR1 is SGHAT and CDR2 is FQNNGV in the germline V gene. Between the trimmed V and J ends, which lost 0 bases and 5 bases, there was a span of 11 bases. CDR3 nucleotides: TGTGCCAGCAGCTTAGAGTCGGGGGCCCACGAGCAGTACTTC. It translates to CASSLESGAHEQYF.

This clonotype was detected only a few times. The rearrangement joins TRBV9 to TRBJ1-6; D is unresolved. The germline V gene encodes CDR1 SGDLS and CDR2 YYNGEE. V was shortened by 4 bases and J by 6 bases, with 14 bases between the two germline ends. This CDR3 is built from 15 residues. The CDR3 DNA follows: TGTGCCAGCAGCCTCGACCCCGTTAGTAATTCACCCCTCCACTTT. Translating it yields CASSLDPVSNSPLHF.

The rearrangement joins TRBV12-3 or TRBV12-4 to TRBJ2-3; 8 bases line up with TRBD1. This CDR3 has 15 residues. V was pared by 3 bases and J by 1 base, with 3 bases of the junction left unmatched. CDR3 DNA sequence: TGTGCCAGCAGTTTTAGGGGACAGGGCACAGATACGCAGTATTTT. It encodes CASSFRGQGTDTQYF.

The chain is built from TRBV6-5 and TRBJ1-1; D unclear. Germline values: CDR1 MNHEY, CDR2 SVGAGI. The V end lost 7 bases, the J end lost 2 bases, and 14 bases lay between the germline ends. This CDR3 region has 14 residues. The CDR3 is CASTPALANTEAFF. CDR3 nucleotides: TGTGCCAGCACCCCAGCCTTGGCCAACACTGAAGCTTTCTTT.